This TCR beta chain originates from a study of T cells in Graves' hyperthyroidism and ophthalmopathy. Researchers took RNA transcripts and amplified the TCR beta CDR3 regions from them. TCR CDR3 regions were first amplified by RT-PCR with HTBI primers. From the multiplex PCR reads, TCRdb called clonotypes with MiXCR, one entry per CDR3 protein. The sample comprises about 720,000 distinct CDR3 sequences, about 15% of which are singletons, and around 8% rests with the top ten. This clonotype was seen a few times. A much larger clonotype is one base distant, so this may be a read error. The V segment lost 6 bases and the J segment 4 bases; nucleotides outside the gene matches: 13. Germline V gives CDR1 MDHEN, CDR2 SYDVKM. The CDR3 consists of 16 residues.

Sequences were obtained from blood. The receptor was isolated from a man aged 18-30 years with Graves' hyperthyroidism. The V gene is TRBV28, the J gene TRBJ2-7; 9 bases agree with TRBD2. This CDR3 is CASSRGGGRAWYEQYF. Written as DNA, the CDR3 is TGTGCCAGCAGCCGTGGAGGCGGGAGGGCCTGGTACGAGCAGTACTTC. Full variable domain (missing parts from reference TRBV28 and TRBJ2-7): DVKVTQSSRYLVKRTGEKVFLECVQDMDHENMFWYRQDPGLGLRLIYFSYDVKMKEKGDIPEGYSVSREKKERFSLILESASTNQTSMYLCASSRGGGRAWYEQYFGPGTRLTVT.